Listed here are 10 T cell receptor beta chains from one sample, sequenced in a study of identical twins. TCRdb re-called the 5' RACE reads through MiXCR, storing one row per CDR3 protein. Here the sample spans about 200,000 distinct CDR3 sequences, about 10% being singletons. What was sequenced was memory T cells sorted from blood. These receptor sequences come from a man aged 45 to 65 in good health.

This clonotype was seen a handful of times. The chain has TRBV20-1 and TRBJ1-2, with a weak D call TRBD1 (6 bases). The CDR3 totals 17 residues. V lost 5 bases and J lost 0, with 22 bases in between. Germline values: CDR1 DFQATT, CDR2 SNEGSKA (reference sequence). CDR3 sequence reads: CSASVLRGQTTNYGYTF. The CDR3 DNA reads TGCAGTGCTTCTGTTCTCAGGGGACAAACAACTAACTATGGCTACACCTTC.

This clonotype turned up a few times. The rearrangement links TRBV4-2 to TRBJ2-2; tentative D call: TRBD2 (6 bases). Germline V lookup: CDR1 LGHNA, CDR2 YNFKEQ. This CDR3 spans 17 amino acids. V gave up 2 bases and J gave up 0 bases, with 13 bases separating them. The CDR3 nucleotides read TGTGCCAGCAGCCAAAGGTCGGGGGTAGCGAACACCGGGGAGCTGTTTTTT. The encoded protein is CASSQRSGVANTGELFF.

This clonotype occurred many times. This chain links TRBV7-2 with TRBJ2-2, with 8 nucleotides matching TRBD1. V shed 2 bases and J 1 base; nucleotides not matched to a gene: 3. This CDR3 contains 16 residues. Germline V gives CDR1 SGHTA, CDR2 FQGNSA. CDR3 coding DNA: TGTGCCAGCAGCTTATCCGGGACAGGGAACACCGGGGAGCTGTTTTTT. Translating gives CASSLSGTGNTGELFF.

There are a few counts of this clonotype. The chain links TRBV18 to TRBJ1-1; 7 bases are shared with TRBD1. Germline CDR1 and CDR2: KGHSH and LQKENI. The CDR3 contains 17 residues. J was trimmed by 0 bases and V by 2 bases; bases with no gene match: 9. CDR3 in amino acids: CASSPMTQGYMNTEAFF. The CDR3 nucleotides are TGTGCCAGCTCACCAATGACACAGGGGTACATGAACACTGAAGCTTTCTTT.

This clonotype was found a few times. The rearrangement links TRBV4-2 to TRBJ1-3, with D unresolved. Between the trimmed V and J ends, which lost 8 bases and 3 bases, there was a span of 17 bases. This CDR3 region has 15 residues. CDR1 and CDR2 from the germline V gene are LGHNA and YNFKEQ. CDR3 in amino acids: CASRSSESRGNTIYF. DNA of the CDR3: TGTGCCAGCCGTTCGTCGGAATCCCGTGGAAACACCATATATTTT.

The chain carries TRBV7-6 and TRBJ2-5; a weak D match, TRBD2 (5 bases). The germline CDR1 and CDR2 sequences are SGHVS and FNYEAQ. This CDR3 region has 15 residues. V shed 1 base and J shed 0 bases, with 9 bases lying between them. CDR3 sequence reads: CASSLGTGYQETQYF. CDR3 coding DNA: TGTGCCAGCAGCTTAGGCACGGGGTACCAAGAGACCCAGTACTTC.

The J gene is TRBJ2-7, the V gene TRBV29-1, with a possible D match to TRBD2 (7 bases). This CDR3 region has 15 residues. The V and J ends lost 4 bases and 6 bases respectively, with 22 bases between them. Germline CDR1 and CDR2: SQVTM and ANQGSEA. The CDR3, as DNA: TGCAGCGTTGCCCAGGAGGGGGGGAGGCGATCCGAGCAGTACTTC. Translation gives CSVAQEGGRRSEQYF.

The sample holds a few counts of this clonotype. The chain has TRBV6-5 and TRBJ1-2; 9 nucleotides agree with TRBD1. Per germline, CDR1 MNHEY and CDR2 SVGAGI. The ends lost 2 bases at V and 1 base at J; junction bases unmatched: 5. The CDR3 length is 16 residues. CDR3 bases: TGTGCCAGCAGTTACCCGAGGGGACAGGGTAACTATGGCTACACCTTC. Translation: CASSYPRGQGNYGYTF.

This clonotype was counted only a few times. This rearrangement joins TRBV20-1 to TRBJ2-7; D possibly corresponds to TRBD2 (5 bases). CDR1 DFQATT and CDR2 SNEGSKA come from the germline V gene (reference sequence). CDR3 size: 13 residues. Trimming removed 3 bases at V and 2 bases at J, with 11 bases between. DNA for the CDR3: TGCAGTGCTAGGGAGGCAGACGCCTACGAGCAGTACTTC. This gives the protein CSAREADAYEQYF.

This clonotype has a count of ten or more. The chain recombines TRBV5-1 with TRBJ2-7, with D tentatively TRBD1 (5 bases). The CDR3 is 16 amino acids. Germline V gives CDR1 SGHRS, CDR2 YFSETQ. Deletions cut 0 bases from V and 0 bases from J, with 13 bases between. The CDR3 DNA is TGCGCCAGCAGCTTGGCACAGGCCACTGGCTCCTACGAGCAGTACTTC. Residues: CASSLAQATGSYEQYF.